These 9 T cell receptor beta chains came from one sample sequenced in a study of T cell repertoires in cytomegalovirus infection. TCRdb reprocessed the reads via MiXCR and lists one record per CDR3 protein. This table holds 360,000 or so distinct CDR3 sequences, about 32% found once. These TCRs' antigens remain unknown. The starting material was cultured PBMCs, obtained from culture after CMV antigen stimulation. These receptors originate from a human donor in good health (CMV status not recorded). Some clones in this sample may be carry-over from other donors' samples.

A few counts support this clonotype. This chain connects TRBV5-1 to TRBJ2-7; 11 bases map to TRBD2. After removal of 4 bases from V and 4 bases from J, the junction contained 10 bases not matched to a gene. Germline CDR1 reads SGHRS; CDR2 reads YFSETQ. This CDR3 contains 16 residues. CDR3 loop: CASSPPFGTSGYEQYF. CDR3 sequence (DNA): TGCGCCAGCAGCCCCCCCTTTGGGACTAGCGGTTACGAGCAGTACTTC.

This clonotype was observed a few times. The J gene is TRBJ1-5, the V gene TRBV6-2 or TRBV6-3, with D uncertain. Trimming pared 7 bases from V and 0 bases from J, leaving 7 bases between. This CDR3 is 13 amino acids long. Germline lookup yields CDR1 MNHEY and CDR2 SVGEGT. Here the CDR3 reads CASKHYSNQPQHF. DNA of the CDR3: TGTGCCAGCAAACATTATAGCAATCAGCCCCAGCATTTT.

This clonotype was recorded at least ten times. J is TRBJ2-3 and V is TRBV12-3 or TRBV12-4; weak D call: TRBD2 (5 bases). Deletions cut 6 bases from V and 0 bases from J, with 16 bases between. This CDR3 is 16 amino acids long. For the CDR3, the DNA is TGTGCCAGCAGCTGGAGCGGCCCCGTTAGCACAGATACGCAGTATTTT. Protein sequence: CASSWSGPVSTDTQYF.

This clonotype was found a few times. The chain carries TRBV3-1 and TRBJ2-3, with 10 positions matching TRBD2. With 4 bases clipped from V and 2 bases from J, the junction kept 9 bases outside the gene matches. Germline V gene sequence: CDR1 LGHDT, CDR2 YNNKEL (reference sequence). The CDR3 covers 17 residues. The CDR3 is CASSPDRSGRATDTQYF. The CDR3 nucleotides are TGTGCCAGCAGCCCCGACCGGAGCGGGAGGGCCACAGATACGCAGTATTTT.

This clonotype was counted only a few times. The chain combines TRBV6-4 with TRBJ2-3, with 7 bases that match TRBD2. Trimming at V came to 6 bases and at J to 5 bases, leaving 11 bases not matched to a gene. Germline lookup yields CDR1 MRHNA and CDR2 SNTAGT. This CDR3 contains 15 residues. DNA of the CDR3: TGTGCCAGCAGGACTAGCAGTGTAGAAGTAGATACGCAGTATTTT. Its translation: CASRTSSVEVDTQYF.

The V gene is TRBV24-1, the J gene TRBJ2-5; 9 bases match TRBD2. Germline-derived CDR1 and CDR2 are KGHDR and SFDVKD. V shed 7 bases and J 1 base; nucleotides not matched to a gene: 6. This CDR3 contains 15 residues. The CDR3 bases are TGTGCCACCAGCATAGCGGGAGTGCCCCAAGAGACCCAGTACTTC. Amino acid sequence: CATSIAGVPQETQYF.

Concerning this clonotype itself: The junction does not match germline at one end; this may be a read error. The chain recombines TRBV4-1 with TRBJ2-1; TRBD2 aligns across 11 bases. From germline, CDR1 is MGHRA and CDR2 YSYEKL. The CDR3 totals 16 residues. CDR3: CASSQDGTSGYNEQFF. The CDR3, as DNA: TGTGCCAGCAGCCAAGATGGGACTAGCGGATACAATGAGCAGTTCTTC.

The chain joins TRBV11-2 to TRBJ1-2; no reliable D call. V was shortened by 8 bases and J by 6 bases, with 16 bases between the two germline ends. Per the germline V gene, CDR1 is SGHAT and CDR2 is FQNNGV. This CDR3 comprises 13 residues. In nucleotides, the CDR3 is TGTGCCAGCCAGAGGCGCCCCTTGGATGGCTACACCTTC. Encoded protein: CASQRRPLDGYTF.

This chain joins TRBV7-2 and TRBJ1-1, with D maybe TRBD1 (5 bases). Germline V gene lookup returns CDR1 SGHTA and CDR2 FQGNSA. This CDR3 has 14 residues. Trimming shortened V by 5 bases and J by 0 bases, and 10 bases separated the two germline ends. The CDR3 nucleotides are TGTGCCAGCAGCCCTGGGGGGTTGAACACTGAAGCTTTCTTT. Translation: CASSPGGLNTEAFF.